Here is one T cell receptor (beta chain) with its context. The CDR3 is made up of 14 amino acids. Germline values: CDR1 SGHTA, CDR2 FQGNSA. With 5 bases removed from V and 7 bases from J, the gap between germline ends came to 14 bases. The entry originates in a study of blood T cell repertoires in COVID-19. On the study more broadly: COVID-19 samples, acute and convalescent, were from the United States, Italy and Spain.

The method was immunoSEQ multiplex PCR; TCRdb's version includes in-frame clones alone and lacks a portion of them. The sample holds 430,000 or so clones; around nine tenths are singletons and the top ten take approximately 1.5%. This clonotype was obtained from a young woman who had been exposed to COVID-19. The V gene is TRBV7-2, the J gene TRBJ2-2; D is unresolved. The source material was PBMCs or T cells enriched from blood (not recorded which). The CDR3 is CASSPLSSVGELFF. The CDR3 region has the DNA TGTGCCAGCAGCCCACTAAGCAGCGTCGGGGAGCTGTTTTTT.